This T cell receptor beta chain was obtained from a study of T cell changes during pregnancy in multiple sclerosis. CDR3 length equals 15 residues. Per the germline V gene, CDR1 is SGDLS and CDR2 is YYNGEE. V gave up 0 bases and J gave up 5 bases, with 14 bases separating them. Some clones are missing from TCRdb's copy, which holds only in-frame ones; the method was immunoSEQ multiplex PCR. The sample has roughly 35,000 clones, 85% to 90% seen once. The sequences come from CD8+ T cells from peripheral blood mononuclear cells, collected after pregnancy. The chain carries TRBV9 and TRBJ2-5; a weak D match, TRBD1 (5 bases). This receptor was identified in a female donor with multiple sclerosis, enrolled in a pregnancy study. Here the CDR3 reads CASSVDLRGWETQYF. The CDR3 DNA is TGTGCCAGCAGCGTAGATTTAAGGGGCTGGGAGACCCAGTACTTC.